The clone carrying this TCR beta chain has more than one count but fewer than ten. Its cognate antigen is unknown. The data originate from a study of cytomegalovirus exposure and HLA in healthy donors. The CDR3 is 15 amino acids. A multiplex PCR was run with 60 Vbeta primers and 13 Jbeta primers. Sequenced by immunoSEQ multiplex PCR; TCRdb stores in-frame clones only, minus some. The data contain under 250,000 clones, 70% to 80% of them singletons. General study results and limits: The listing of 150 or so TCR beta chains classed them as cytomegalovirus-associated. A further, later analysis showed that HLA-associated TCR beta chains (compared with equally common others) were more clonally expanded. The HLA-A and HLA-B alleles of most subjects were reportedly predicted accurately from TCR beta sequences. Later analysis reportedly placed an Asian-associated ancestry cluster below the roughly 640-donor mean in N-insertions.

Sequencing input: PBMCs. This sequence originates from a man aged 30 to 39 in good health and CMV-seronegative. V usage is TRBV21-1 and J usage is TRBJ2-7; the table assigns TRBD2, which was not confirmed against the DNA. TRBV21-1 is a listed pseudogene. The CDR3 nucleotides are TGTGCCAGCAGCAATCTCCTCGGGGGGACCTACGAGCAGTACTTC. Amino acid sequence: CASSNLLGGTYEQYF.